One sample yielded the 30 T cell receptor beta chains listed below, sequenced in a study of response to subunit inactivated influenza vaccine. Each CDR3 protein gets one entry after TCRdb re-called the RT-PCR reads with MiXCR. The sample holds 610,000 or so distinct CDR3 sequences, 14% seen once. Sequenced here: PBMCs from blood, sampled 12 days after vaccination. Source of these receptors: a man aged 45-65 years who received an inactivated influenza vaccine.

The CDR3 is CASSEYRVDEETQYF. As DNA, the CDR3 is TGTGCCAGCAGTGAATATCGGGTAGACGAAGAGACCCAGTACTTC. The chain joins TRBV25-1 to TRBJ2-5; D is unclear. This CDR3 region has 15 residues. Germline loops: CDR1 MGHDK, CDR2 SYGVNS. Deletions cut 0 bases from V and 3 bases from J, with 11 bases between.

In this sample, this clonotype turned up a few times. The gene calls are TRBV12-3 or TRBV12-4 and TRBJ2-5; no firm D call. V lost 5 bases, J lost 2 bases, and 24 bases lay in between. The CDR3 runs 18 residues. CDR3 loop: CASSPRDDAVIRQETQYF. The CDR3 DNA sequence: TGTGCCAGCAGTCCAAGGGATGACGCGGTTATTAGACAAGAGACCCAGTACTTC.

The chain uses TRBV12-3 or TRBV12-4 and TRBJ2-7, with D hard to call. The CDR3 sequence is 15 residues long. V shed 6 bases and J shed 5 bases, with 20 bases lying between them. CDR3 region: CASRIGWGSENEQYF. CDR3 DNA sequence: TGTGCCAGCAGAATTGGGTGGGGTTCTGAGAACGAGCAGTACTTC.

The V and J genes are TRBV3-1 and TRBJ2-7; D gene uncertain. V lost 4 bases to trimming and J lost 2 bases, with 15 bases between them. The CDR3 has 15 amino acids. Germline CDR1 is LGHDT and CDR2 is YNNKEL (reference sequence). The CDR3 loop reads CASSLTHALPYEQYF. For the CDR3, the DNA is TGTGCCAGCAGCCTTACTCACGCGCTACCCTACGAGCAGTACTTC.

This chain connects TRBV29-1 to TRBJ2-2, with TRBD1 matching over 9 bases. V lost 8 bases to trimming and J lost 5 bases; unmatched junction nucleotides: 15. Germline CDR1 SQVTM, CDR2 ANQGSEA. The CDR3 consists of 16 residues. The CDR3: CSPKGLQGARTGELFF. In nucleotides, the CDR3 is TGCAGCCCTAAGGGCCTACAGGGGGCGCGAACCGGGGAGCTGTTTTTT.

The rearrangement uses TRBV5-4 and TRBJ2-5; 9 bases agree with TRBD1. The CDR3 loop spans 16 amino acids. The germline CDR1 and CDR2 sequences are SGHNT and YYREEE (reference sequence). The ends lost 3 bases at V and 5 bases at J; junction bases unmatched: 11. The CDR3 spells CASSSGGDRASETQYF. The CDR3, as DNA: TGTGCCAGCAGCTCTGGGGGGGACAGGGCATCTGAGACCCAGTACTTC.

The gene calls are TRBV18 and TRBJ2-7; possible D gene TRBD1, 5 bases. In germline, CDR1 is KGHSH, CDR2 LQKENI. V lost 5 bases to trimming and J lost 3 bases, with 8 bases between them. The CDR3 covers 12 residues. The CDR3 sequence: CASSATVYEQYF. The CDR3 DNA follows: TGTGCCAGCTCAGCGACAGTCTACGAGCAGTACTTC.

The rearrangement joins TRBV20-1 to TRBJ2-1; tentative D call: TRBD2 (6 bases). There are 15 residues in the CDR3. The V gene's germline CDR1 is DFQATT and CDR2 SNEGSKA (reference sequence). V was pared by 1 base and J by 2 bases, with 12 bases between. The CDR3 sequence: CSARALTRAYNEQFF. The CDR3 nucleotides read TGCAGTGCTAGAGCCTTGACTAGAGCCTACAATGAGCAGTTCTTC.

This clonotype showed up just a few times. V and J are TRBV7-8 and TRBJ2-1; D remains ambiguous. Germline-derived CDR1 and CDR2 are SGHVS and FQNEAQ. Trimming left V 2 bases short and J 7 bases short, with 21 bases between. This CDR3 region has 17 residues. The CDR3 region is CASSLPPGGQATNEQFF. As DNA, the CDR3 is TGTGCCAGCAGCTTACCCCCAGGTGGGCAGGCTACAAATGAGCAGTTCTTC.

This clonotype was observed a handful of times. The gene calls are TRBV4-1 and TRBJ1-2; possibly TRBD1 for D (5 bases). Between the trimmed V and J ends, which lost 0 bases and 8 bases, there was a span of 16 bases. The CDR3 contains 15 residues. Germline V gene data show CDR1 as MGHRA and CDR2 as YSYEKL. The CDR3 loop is CASSQDIGAFIGYTF. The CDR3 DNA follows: TGCGCCAGCAGCCAAGATATTGGGGCGTTTATCGGCTACACCTTC.

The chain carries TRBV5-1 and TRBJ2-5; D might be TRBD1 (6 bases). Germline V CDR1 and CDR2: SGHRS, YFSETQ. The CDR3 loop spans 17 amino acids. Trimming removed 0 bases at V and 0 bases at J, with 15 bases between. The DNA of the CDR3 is TGCGCCAGCAGCTTGGCGAGAGCCGGGACATACCAAGAGACCCAGTACTTC. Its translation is CASSLARAGTYQETQYF.

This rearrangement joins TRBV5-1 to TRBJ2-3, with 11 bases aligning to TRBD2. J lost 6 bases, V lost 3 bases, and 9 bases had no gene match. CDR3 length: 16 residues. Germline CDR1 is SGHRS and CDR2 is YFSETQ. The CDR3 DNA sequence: TGCGCCAGCAGCTCCAGTAGCGGGGGGGCACGGGATACGCAGTATTTT. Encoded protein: CASSSSSGGARDTQYF.

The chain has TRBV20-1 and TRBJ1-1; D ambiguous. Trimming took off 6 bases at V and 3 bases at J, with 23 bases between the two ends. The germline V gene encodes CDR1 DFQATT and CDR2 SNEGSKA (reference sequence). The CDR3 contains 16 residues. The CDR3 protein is CSATTGERISDTEAFF. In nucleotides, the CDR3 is TGCAGTGCCACCACCGGGGAAAGAATAAGTGACACTGAAGCTTTCTTT.

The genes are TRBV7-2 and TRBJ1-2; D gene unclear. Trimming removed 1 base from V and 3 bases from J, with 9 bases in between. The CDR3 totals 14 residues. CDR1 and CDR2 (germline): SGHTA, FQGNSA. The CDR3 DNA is TGTGCCAGCAGCTTAGGAGTCAGCTACTATGGCTACACCTTC. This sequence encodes CASSLGVSYYGYTF.

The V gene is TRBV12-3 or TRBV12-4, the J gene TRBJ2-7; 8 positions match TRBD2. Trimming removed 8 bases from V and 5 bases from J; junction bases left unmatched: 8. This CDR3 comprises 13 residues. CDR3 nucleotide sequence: TGTGCCAGCGAGGAGAGCGGGAGTAACGAGCAGTACTTC. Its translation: CASEESGSNEQYF.

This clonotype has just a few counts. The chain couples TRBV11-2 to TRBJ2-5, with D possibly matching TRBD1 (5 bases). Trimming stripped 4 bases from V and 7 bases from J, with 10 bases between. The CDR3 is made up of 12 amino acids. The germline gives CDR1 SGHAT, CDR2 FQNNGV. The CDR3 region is CASSWGSGTQYF. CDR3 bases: TGTGCCAGCAGCTGGGGCTCTGGGACCCAGTACTTC.

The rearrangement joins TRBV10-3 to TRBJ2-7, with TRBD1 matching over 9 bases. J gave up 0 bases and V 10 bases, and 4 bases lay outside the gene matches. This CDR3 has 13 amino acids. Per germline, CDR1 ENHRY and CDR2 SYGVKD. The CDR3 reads CATGQGFSYEQYF. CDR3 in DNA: TGTGCCACCGGACAGGGGTTCTCCTACGAGCAGTACTTC.

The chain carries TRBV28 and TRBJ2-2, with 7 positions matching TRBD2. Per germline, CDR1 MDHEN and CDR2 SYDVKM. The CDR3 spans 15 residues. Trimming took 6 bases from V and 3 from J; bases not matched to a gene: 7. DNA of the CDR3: TGTGCCAGCAGGCCTAGCGGAGGTTACACCGGGGAGCTGTTTTTT. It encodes CASRPSGGYTGELFF. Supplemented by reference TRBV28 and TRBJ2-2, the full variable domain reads DVKVTQSSRYLVKRTGEKVFLECVQDMDHENMFWYRQDPGLGLRLIYFSYDVKMKEKGDIPEGYSVSREKKERFSLILESASTNQTSMYLCASRPSGGYTGELFFGEGSRLTVL.

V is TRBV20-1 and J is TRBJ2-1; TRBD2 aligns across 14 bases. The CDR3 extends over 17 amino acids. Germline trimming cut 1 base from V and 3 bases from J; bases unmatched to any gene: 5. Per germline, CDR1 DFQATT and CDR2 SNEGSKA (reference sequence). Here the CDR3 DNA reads TGCAGTGCTAGAGCACTGGGACTAGCGGGAGTCTACAATGAGCAGTTCTTC. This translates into CSARALGLAGVYNEQFF.

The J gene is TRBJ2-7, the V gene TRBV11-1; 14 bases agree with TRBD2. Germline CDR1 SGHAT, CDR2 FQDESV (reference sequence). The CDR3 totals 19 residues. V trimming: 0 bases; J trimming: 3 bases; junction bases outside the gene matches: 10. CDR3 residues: CASSLAMGTSGSPDYEQYF. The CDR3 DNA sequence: TGTGCCAGCAGCTTAGCTATGGGGACTAGCGGGAGCCCAGACTACGAGCAGTACTTC. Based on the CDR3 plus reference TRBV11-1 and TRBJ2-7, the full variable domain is EAEVAQSPRYKITEKSQAVAFWCDPISGHATLYWYRQILGQGPELLVQFQDESVVDDSQLPKDRFSAERLKGVDSTLKIQPAELGDSAMYLCASSLAMGTSGSPDYEQYFGPGTRLTVT.

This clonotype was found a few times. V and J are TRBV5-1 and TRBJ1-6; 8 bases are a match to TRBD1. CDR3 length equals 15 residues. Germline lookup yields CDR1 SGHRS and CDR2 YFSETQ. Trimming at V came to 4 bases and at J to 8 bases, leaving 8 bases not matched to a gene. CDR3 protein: CASSRSGQGDSPLHF. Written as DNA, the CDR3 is TGCGCCAGCAGCCGGAGTGGACAGGGAGATTCACCCCTCCACTTT.

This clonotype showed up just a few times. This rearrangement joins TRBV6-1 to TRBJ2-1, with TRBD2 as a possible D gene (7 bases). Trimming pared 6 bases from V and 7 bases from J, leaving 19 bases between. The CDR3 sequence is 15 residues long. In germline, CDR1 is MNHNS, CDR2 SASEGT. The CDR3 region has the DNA TGTGCCAGCAGAGCAACCCGGGGGGCTGGGAATGAGCAGTTCTTC. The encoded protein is CASRATRGAGNEQFF.

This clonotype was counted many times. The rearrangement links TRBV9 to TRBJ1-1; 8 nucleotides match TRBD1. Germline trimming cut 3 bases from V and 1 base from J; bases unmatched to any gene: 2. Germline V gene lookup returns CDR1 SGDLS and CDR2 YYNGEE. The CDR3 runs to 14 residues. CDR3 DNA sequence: TGTGCCAGCAGCGCAGGGGGCGGGAACACTGAAGCTTTCTTT. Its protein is CASSAGGGNTEAFF.

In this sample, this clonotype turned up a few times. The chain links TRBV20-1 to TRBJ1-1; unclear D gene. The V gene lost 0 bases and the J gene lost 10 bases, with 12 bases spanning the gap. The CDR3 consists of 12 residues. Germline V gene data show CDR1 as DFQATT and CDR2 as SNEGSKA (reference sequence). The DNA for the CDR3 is TGCAGTGCTAGAGAGGGAAACCCGCCAGCTTTCTTT. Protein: CSAREGNPPAFF.

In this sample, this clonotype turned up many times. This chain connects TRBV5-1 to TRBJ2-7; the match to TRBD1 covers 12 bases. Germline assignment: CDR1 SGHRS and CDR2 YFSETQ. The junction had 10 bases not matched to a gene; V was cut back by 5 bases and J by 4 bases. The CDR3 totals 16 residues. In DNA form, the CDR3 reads TGCGCCAGCAGAACCGCCCCGGGACAGGGGGCGTACGAGCAGTACTTC. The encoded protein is CASRTAPGQGAYEQYF.

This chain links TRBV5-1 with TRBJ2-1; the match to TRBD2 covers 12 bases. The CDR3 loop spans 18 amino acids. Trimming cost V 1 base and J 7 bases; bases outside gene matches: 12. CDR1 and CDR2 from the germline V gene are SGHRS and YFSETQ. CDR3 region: CASSLQASLTSGGNEQFF. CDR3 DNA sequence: TGCGCCAGCAGCTTGCAGGCGTCCCTGACTAGCGGGGGAAATGAGCAGTTCTTC.

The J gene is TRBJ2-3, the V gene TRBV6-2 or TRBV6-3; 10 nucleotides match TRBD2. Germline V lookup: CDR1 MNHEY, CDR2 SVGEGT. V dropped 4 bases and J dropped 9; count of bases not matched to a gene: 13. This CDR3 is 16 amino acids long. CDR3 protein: CASSSGTSDSLGTQYF. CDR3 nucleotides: TGTGCCAGCAGTTCCGGGACTAGCGATTCTTTGGGGACGCAGTATTTT.

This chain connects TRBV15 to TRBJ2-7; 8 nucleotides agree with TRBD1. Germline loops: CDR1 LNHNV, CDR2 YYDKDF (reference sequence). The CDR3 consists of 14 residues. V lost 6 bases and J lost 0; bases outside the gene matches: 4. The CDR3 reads CATSDTGGSYEQYF. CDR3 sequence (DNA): TGTGCCACCAGTGATACAGGGGGCTCCTACGAGCAGTACTTC.

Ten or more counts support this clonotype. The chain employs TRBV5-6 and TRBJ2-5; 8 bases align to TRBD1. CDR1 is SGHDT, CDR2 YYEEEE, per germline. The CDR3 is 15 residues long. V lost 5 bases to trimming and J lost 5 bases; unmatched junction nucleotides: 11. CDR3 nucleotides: TGTGCCAGCAGATATGGACAGGGATTCGGGGAGACCCAGTACTTC. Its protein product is CASRYGQGFGETQYF. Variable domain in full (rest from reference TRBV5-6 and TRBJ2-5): DAGVTQSPTHLIKTRGQQVTLRCSPKSGHDTVSWYQQALGQGPQFIFQYYEEEERQRGNFPDRFSGHQFPNYSSELNVNALLLGDSALYLCASRYGQGFGETQYFGPGTRLLVL.

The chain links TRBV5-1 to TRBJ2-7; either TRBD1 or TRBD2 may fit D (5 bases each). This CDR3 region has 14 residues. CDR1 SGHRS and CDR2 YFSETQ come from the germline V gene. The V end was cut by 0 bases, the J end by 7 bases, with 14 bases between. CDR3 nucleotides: TGCGCCAGCAGCTTGGGTTTGGGGGAGAAGGAGCAGTACTTC. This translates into CASSLGLGEKEQYF.